This TCR beta chain was recorded in a study of CD8+CD57+ T cells in acquired aplastic anemia. Study-level findings and limits: Controls and patients did not differ significantly in CD8+ Simpson's diversity.

CDR3 and TCR beta VDJ profiling relied on genomic DNA as the template. TCRdb ran MiXCR on the reads and lists one entry per CDR3 protein. The sample contains some 180,000 distinct CDR3 sequences, 45% to 50% of which appear only once. The V end lost 6 bases, the J end lost 0 bases, and 12 bases lay between the germline ends. The CDR3 is 15 amino acids. Germline V gene lookup returns CDR1 SGHRS and CDR2 YFSETQ. This clonotype was seen ten or more times. Antigen: not known. The rearrangement links TRBV5-1 to TRBJ2-2; D ambiguous. The TCR was taken from a human donor in good health. Sequences were obtained from sorted CD4+, CD8+, or CD8+CD57+ T cells (not recorded which) from PBMCs. The CDR3 is CASTLRLSNTGELFF. DNA of the CDR3: TGCGCCAGCACTCTCCGGTTATCGAACACCGGGGAGCTGTTTTTT.